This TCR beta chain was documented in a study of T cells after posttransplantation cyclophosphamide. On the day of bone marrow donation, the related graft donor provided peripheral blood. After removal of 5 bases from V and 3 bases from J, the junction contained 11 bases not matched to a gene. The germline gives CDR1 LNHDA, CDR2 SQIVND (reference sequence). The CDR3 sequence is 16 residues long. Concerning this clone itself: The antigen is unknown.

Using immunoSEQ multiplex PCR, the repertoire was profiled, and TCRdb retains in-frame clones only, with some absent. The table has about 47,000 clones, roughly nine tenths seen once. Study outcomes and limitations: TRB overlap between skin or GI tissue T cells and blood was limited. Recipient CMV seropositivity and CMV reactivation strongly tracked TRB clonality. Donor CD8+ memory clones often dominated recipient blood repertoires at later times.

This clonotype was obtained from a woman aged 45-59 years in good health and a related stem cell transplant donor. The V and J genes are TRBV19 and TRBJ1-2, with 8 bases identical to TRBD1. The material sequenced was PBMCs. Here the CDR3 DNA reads TGTGCCAGTAGTCCCGGACAGGGAGCTCTTGACTATGGCTACACCTTC. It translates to CASSPGQGALDYGYTF.